What follows is one T cell receptor (beta chain) and its context. What it binds is not known. The CDR3 is 16 amino acids. Per the germline V gene, CDR1 is KGHSH and CDR2 is LQKENI. Trimming took 5 bases from V and 5 from J, leaving 19 bases between them. The sample originates from a study of tissue T cells after allogeneic stem cell transplantation. Study-level background: Recipient PBMCs from before transplant existed for about five GVHD patients. Study results and limitations: Shared clones across patients were few; motif clustering revealed tissue-specific shared signatures.

Clones were sequenced by immunoSEQ multiplex PCR, and TCRdb holds only the in-frame ones, with some missing. Of 35,000 to 50,000 clones in the sample, just under 95% were seen once. This sequence joins TRBV18 and TRBJ2-1; D may be TRBD1 (6 bases). This material consisted of blood, taken before transplantation. This receptor was obtained from a woman aged 35 to 70 who later had graft-versus-host disease after an allogeneic stem cell transplant. For the CDR3, the DNA is TGTGCCAGCTCATCTAGGGGGAAGAGAAGCGACAATGAGCAGTTCTTC. This translates into CASSSRGKRSDNEQFF.